Below, 20 T cell receptor beta chains from the same sample are listed, as sequenced in a study of T cell responses to AZD1222 COVID-19 vaccine. Assay used: immunoSEQ multiplex PCR; TCRdb lists only in-frame clones, some missing. The profile shows about 90,000 clones, roughly 88% of them singletons. This sample comprised peripheral blood, obtained 28 days after the second AZD1222 dose. Receptors were obtained from an adult who received the AZD1222 COVID-19 vaccine.

This sequence joins TRBV27 and TRBJ2-2; the D is unclear. V was cut by 6 bases and J by 4 bases, with 18 bases left in between. CDR1 and CDR2 (germline): MNHEY, SMNVEV (reference sequence). This CDR3 region has 16 residues. The CDR3 sequence is CASSLLARLGTGELFF. For the CDR3, the DNA is TGTGCCAGCAGCCTCCTCGCGCGCTTGGGCACCGGGGAGCTGTTTTTT.

This clone was seen a single time. J is TRBJ2-7 and V is TRBV5-8; D might be TRBD1 (6 bases). CDR1 SGHTS and CDR2 YDEGEE come from the germline V gene. This CDR3 is 13 amino acids long. The ends were cut back, 1 base at V and 1 base at J, with 6 bases in the middle. CDR3 residues: CASSLRGSYEQYF. The CDR3 DNA is TGTGCCAGCAGCTTGAGGGGGTCCTACGAGCAGTACTTC.

The chain joins TRBV24-1 to TRBJ1-1; D not certain. V was pared by 1 base and J by 8 bases, with 19 bases between. This CDR3 is 16 amino acids long. The germline V gene has CDR1 KGHDR and CDR2 SFDVKD. CDR3 protein: CATSDFPLVHLREAFF. CDR3 sequence (DNA): TGTGCCACCAGTGATTTCCCTTTGGTCCACCTAAGAGAAGCTTTCTTT.

Only one count was recorded for this clone. The chain joins TRBV30 to TRBJ1-2; 7 bases line up with TRBD1. CDR3 length equals 15 residues. CDR1 is GTSNPN and CDR2 is SVGIG in the germline V gene (reference sequence). The V gene end was trimmed by 2 bases and the J gene end by 2 bases; junction bases not matched to a gene: 8. CDR3 nucleotide sequence: TGTGCCTGGAGTACTGGACAGGCAATGAACTATGGCTACACCTTC. The encoded protein is CAWSTGQAMNYGYTF.

The J gene is TRBJ2-3, the V gene TRBV7-2; 11 bases map to TRBD1. V trimming: 4 bases; J trimming: 6 bases; junction bases outside the gene matches: 3. Looked up from germline, CDR1 is SGHTA and CDR2 is FQGNSA. The CDR3 extends over 14 amino acids. CDR3 protein: CASSYGQGADTQYF. The CDR3, as DNA: TGTGCCAGCAGCTACGGACAGGGGGCGGATACGCAGTATTTT.

In its sample, this clone was seen a few times. CDR3 amino acids: CASSELGSQPQHF. The CDR3, as DNA: TGTGCCAGCAGTGAATTGGGGAGTCAGCCCCAGCATTTT. The chain combines TRBV25-1 with TRBJ1-5; D not certain. The CDR3 loop spans 13 amino acids. V was clipped by 1 base and J by 6 bases, with 7 bases between them. Germline V gene lookup returns CDR1 MGHDK and CDR2 SYGVNS.

This chain uses TRBV7-9 with TRBJ2-1; 9 bases are a match to TRBD1. Germline CDR1 SEHNR, CDR2 FQNEAQ (reference sequence). J was trimmed by 4 bases and V by 5 bases; bases with no gene match: 6. This CDR3 comprises 15 residues. CDR3 DNA: TGTGCCAGCAGCCCAAACAGGGGGCGTTACAATGAGCAGTTCTTC. Its protein is CASSPNRGRYNEQFF.

The rearrangement links TRBV4-1 to TRBJ2-5; D perhaps matches TRBD2 (7 bases). The germline V gene has CDR1 MGHRA and CDR2 YSYEKL. This CDR3 contains 17 residues. The germline V and J ends were trimmed by 0 bases and 4 bases, with 18 bases remaining between them. Here the CDR3 reads CASSQEVRGAVGETQYF. The CDR3 nucleotides are TGCGCCAGCAGCCAAGAAGTACGGGGGGCTGTGGGAGAGACCCAGTACTTC.

The CDR3, as DNA: TGTGCCAGTAGTATAAAACGATACACTGAAGCTTTCTTT. Its translation: CASSIKRYTEAFF. This chain links TRBV19 with TRBJ1-1; D gene uncertain. Per germline, CDR1 LNHDA and CDR2 SQIVND (reference sequence). The CDR3 contains 13 residues. V was pared by 2 bases and J by 3 bases, with 7 bases between.

V and J are TRBV10-1 and TRBJ2-6; the D is unclear. Trimming pared 3 bases from V and 4 bases from J, leaving 16 bases between. The germline V gene encodes CDR1 WNHNN and CDR2 SYGVQD (reference sequence). The length of the CDR3 is 17 residues. CDR3 DNA sequence: TGCGCCAGCAGTGAACGGTCCCTCACGTCCGGGGCCAACGTCCTGACTTTC. Protein sequence: CASSERSLTSGANVLTF.

The CDR3 DNA reads as TGTGCCAGCAGCCCCGAAAACACCATATATTTT. The encoded protein is CASSPENTIYF. This rearrangement joins TRBV7-6 to TRBJ1-3; D gene unclear. The CDR3 is 11 residues long. V was pared by 5 bases and J by 6 bases, with 5 bases between. Germline loops: CDR1 SGHVS, CDR2 FNYEAQ. Based on the CDR3 plus reference TRBV7-6 and TRBJ1-3, the full variable domain is GAGVSQSPRYKVTKRGQDVALRCDPISGHVSLYWYRQALGQGPEFLTYFNYEAQQDKSGLPNDRFSAERPEGSISTLTIQRTEQRDSAMYRCASSPENTIYFGEGSWLTVV.

The rearrangement links TRBV30 to TRBJ2-5, with D tentatively TRBD2 (7 bases). Trimming removed 3 bases from V and 4 bases from J, with 21 bases in between. This CDR3 has 16 amino acids. Per the germline V gene, CDR1 is GTSNPN and CDR2 is SVGIG (reference sequence). The CDR3 spells CAWRSGSGGARETQYF. DNA for the CDR3: TGTGCCTGGAGGTCGGGGTCTGGGGGGGCCAGAGAGACCCAGTACTTC.

This sequence joins TRBV28 and TRBJ2-1; TRBD2 might be the D (6 bases). V lost 7 bases and J 4 bases, leaving 20 bases between the germline ends. CDR1 is MDHEN, CDR2 SYDVKM, per germline. The CDR3 extends over 16 amino acids. The CDR3 sequence: CASTTRAVGGYNEQFF. CDR3 sequence (DNA): TGTGCCAGCACCACCCGAGCGGTGGGGGGTTACAATGAGCAGTTCTTC.

V and J are TRBV2 and TRBJ1-3; the D is unclear. V was clipped by 4 bases and J by 0 bases, with 13 bases between them. Germline assignment: CDR1 SNHLY and CDR2 FYNNEI. CDR3 length: 16 residues. The CDR3 coding sequence is TGTGCCAGCAGTGTACGCAGAGCGAGCTCTGGAAACACCATATATTTT. Amino acid sequence: CASSVRRASSGNTIYF.

On this clone itself: This same CDR3 is encoded by further DNA sequences in the sample. V gene TRBV30 combines with J gene TRBJ2-7, with 7 bases identical to TRBD1. Unmatched junction bases numbered 2, after V lost 3 bases and J lost 0 bases. Germline CDR1 reads GTSNPN; CDR2 reads SVGIG (reference sequence). This CDR3 has 13 amino acids. This chain's CDR3 is CAWSRDSSYEQYF. The CDR3 region has the DNA TGTGCCTGGAGCCGGGACAGCTCCTACGAGCAGTACTTC.

The chain carries TRBV2 and TRBJ2-2, with D unresolved. Trimming took 11 bases from V and 7 from J, leaving 17 bases between them. Germline V gene data show CDR1 as SNHLY and CDR2 as FYNNEI. The length of the CDR3 is 13 residues. DNA of the CDR3: TGTGCCCGCGCCGTTGTGGGTAGCGGGGAGCTGTTTTTT. Its protein is CARAVVGSGELFF.

The chain is built from TRBV30 and TRBJ1-5; D might be TRBD1 (5 bases). Germline V gene data show CDR1 as GTSNPN and CDR2 as SVGIG (reference sequence). The V end was cut by 3 bases, the J end by 4 bases, with 13 bases between. This CDR3 comprises 14 residues. CDR3 in DNA: TGTGCCTGGAGCCCCGGGGGGGGAAATCAGCCCCAGCATTTT. Translation: CAWSPGGGNQPQHF.

The CDR3 region is CASSLASGTEAFF. The CDR3 DNA is TGTGCCAGCAGCTTGGCGAGCGGCACTGAAGCTTTCTTT. The chain is built from TRBV7-8 and TRBJ1-1; the D is unclear. This CDR3 has 13 amino acids. CDR1 is SGHVS, CDR2 FQNEAQ, per germline. Trimming shortened V by 3 bases and J by 4 bases, and 9 bases separated the two germline ends.

The chain links TRBV12-3 or TRBV12-4 to TRBJ2-5; 7 bases align to TRBD1. The V gene end was trimmed by 5 bases and the J gene end by 2 bases; junction bases not matched to a gene: 2. The CDR3 runs 13 residues. For the CDR3, the DNA is TGTGCCAGCAGTCGACAGGGTCAAGAGACCCAGTACTTC. Translated: CASSRQGQETQYF.

This clone turned up a few times. This chain joins TRBV30 and TRBJ1-3, with 7 bases that match TRBD1. Germline CDR1 is GTSNPN and CDR2 is SVGIG (reference sequence). With 1 base clipped from V and 1 base from J, the junction kept 1 base outside the gene matches. CDR3 size: 14 residues. In DNA form, the CDR3 reads TGTGCCTGGAGTGACAGGGGATCTGGAAACACCATATATTTT. It encodes CAWSDRGSGNTIYF.